These 32 T cell receptor beta chains came from one sample sequenced in a study of T cells in tuberculosis. The method was immunoSEQ multiplex PCR; TCRdb's version includes in-frame clones alone and lacks a portion of them. The table records 38,000 or so clones, approximately 95% of them present only once. Sequencing was carried out using PBMCs. The receptors come from a donor under 30 with latent tuberculosis or without tuberculosis infection.

This chain joins TRBV13 and TRBJ2-1; the match to TRBD2 covers 8 bases. This CDR3 is 16 amino acids long. Germline V gene lookup returns CDR1 PRHDT and CDR2 FYEKMQ (reference sequence). V dropped 4 bases and J dropped 4; count of bases not matched to a gene: 9. CDR3 sequence reads: CASSSSSGGQYNEQFF. The CDR3, as DNA: TGTGCCAGCAGCTCCTCAAGCGGGGGCCAATACAATGAGCAGTTCTTC.

V gene TRBV27 combines with J gene TRBJ2-7; 7 nucleotides align to TRBD2. The CDR3 sequence is 16 residues long. The V and J ends lost 0 bases and 4 bases, in that order; junction bases with no gene match: 9. In germline, CDR1 is MNHEY, CDR2 SMNVEV (reference sequence). For the CDR3, the DNA is TGTGCCAGCAGTTTATCGGATAACCCCGGGGGGTACGAGCAGTACTTC. This codes for CASSLSDNPGGYEQYF.

CDR3 DNA sequence: TGTGCCAGCAGTGAAGGAGGACAGCATAATTCACCCCTCCACTTT. Amino acid sequence: CASSEGGQHNSPLHF. The V call is TRBV6-1, the J call TRBJ1-6; a possible D gene is TRBD1 (6 bases). The V end was cut by 1 base, the J end by 5 bases, with 9 bases between. The CDR3 sequence is 15 residues long. CDR1 MNHNS and CDR2 SASEGT come from the germline V gene.

The CDR3 DNA sequence: TGTGCCAGCAGCTTAGCGGGGACTAGCGGTAGGGAGACCCAGTACTTC. As protein: CASSLAGTSGRETQYF. The chain is built from TRBV7-9 and TRBJ2-5, with 11 bases matching TRBD2. Trimming at V came to 0 bases and at J to 5 bases, leaving 5 bases not matched to a gene. This CDR3 has 16 amino acids. Germline CDR1 is SEHNR and CDR2 is FQNEAQ (reference sequence).

This clone appeared a single time. V gene TRBV5-1 combines with J gene TRBJ1-3, with 8 nucleotides matching TRBD1. The trim removed 3 bases at V and 1 base at J, leaving 9 bases unmatched. This CDR3 comprises 17 residues. CDR1 is SGHRS, CDR2 YFSETQ, per germline. The CDR3, as DNA: TGCGCCAGCAGCTCGGTGACAGGGGAAGGGTCTGGAAACACCATATATTTT. Amino acids: CASSSVTGEGSGNTIYF.

This clone was seen only once. V is TRBV14 and J is TRBJ1-1; possible D gene TRBD1, 6 bases. The CDR3 has 16 residues. Germline CDR1 and CDR2: SGHDN and FVKESK. Trimming took off 2 bases at V and 0 bases at J, with 13 bases between the two ends. The CDR3 reads CASSQKQGTMNTEAFF. As DNA, the CDR3 is TGTGCCAGCAGCCAAAAACAGGGCACGATGAACACTGAAGCTTTCTTT.

In its sample, this clone was seen once. This chain connects TRBV5-4 to TRBJ1-2, with D perhaps TRBD1 (6 bases). The ends were cut back, 5 bases at V and 2 bases at J, with 13 bases in the middle. CDR3 length: 14 residues. CDR1 SGHNT and CDR2 YYREEE come from the germline V gene (reference sequence). The CDR3 DNA is TGTGCCAGCAGACAGCCTGGGGGCAACTATGGCTACACCTTC. This sequence encodes CASRQPGGNYGYTF.

The J gene is TRBJ2-3, the V gene TRBV7-9; 8 bases line up with TRBD1. This CDR3 has 17 residues. V shed 11 bases and J 6 bases; nucleotides not matched to a gene: 22. Germline-derived CDR1 and CDR2 are SEHNR and FQNEAQ (reference sequence). The CDR3 spells CAEASSSQGVWYDTQYF. In DNA form, the CDR3 reads TGTGCCGAAGCCAGCAGCTCACAGGGGGTCTGGTACGATACGCAGTATTTT.

The chain carries TRBV7-8 and TRBJ2-2; D remains ambiguous. Germline V lookup: CDR1 SGHVS, CDR2 FQNEAQ. Trimming shortened V by 5 bases and J by 5 bases, and 9 bases separated the two germline ends. The CDR3 totals 13 residues. The CDR3 nucleotides are TGTGCCAGCAGCCGAGTACGAACCGGGGAGCTGTTTTTT. Translated, it gives CASSRVRTGELFF. Supplemented by reference TRBV7-8 and TRBJ2-2, the full variable domain reads GAGVSQSPRYKVAKRGQDVALRCDPISGHVSLFWYQQALGQGPEFLTYFQNEAQLDKSGLPSDRFFAERPEGSVSTLKIQRTQQEDSAVYLCASSRVRTGELFFGEGSRLTVL.

The V call is TRBV4-3, the J call TRBJ1-3; unclear D gene. The CDR3 length is 14 residues. The V gene's germline CDR1 is LGHNA and CDR2 YSLEER. V was trimmed by 6 bases and J by 0 bases, leaving 9 bases between them. The CDR3 loop reads CASSSRNSGNTIYF. The CDR3 region has the DNA TGCGCCAGCAGTTCGCGGAACTCTGGAAACACCATATATTTT.

The chain links TRBV6-5 to TRBJ1-1, with unresolved D. The CDR3 consists of 11 residues. Trimming left V 5 bases short and J 5 bases short, with 6 bases between. In germline, CDR1 is MNHEY, CDR2 SVGAGI. The CDR3 is CASSPGTEAFF. The CDR3 coding sequence is TGTGCCAGCAGTCCGGGGACTGAAGCTTTCTTT.

The chain links TRBV5-1 to TRBJ1-1; the D is unclear. This CDR3 spans 15 amino acids. V shed 4 bases and J shed 6 bases, with 19 bases lying between them. CDR1 and CDR2 from the germline V gene are SGHRS and YFSETQ. The CDR3 loop is CASSEGEEPGAEAFF. The CDR3 region has the DNA TGCGCCAGCAGCGAGGGAGAGGAGCCGGGTGCTGAAGCTTTCTTT.

J is TRBJ1-1 and V is TRBV5-1; 9 bases are a match to TRBD1. The germline CDR1 and CDR2 sequences are SGHRS and YFSETQ. V lost 0 bases to trimming and J lost 11 bases; unmatched junction nucleotides: 8. This CDR3 contains 14 residues. The CDR3 is CASSLEWGQGWAFF. CDR3 sequence (DNA): TGCGCCAGCAGCTTGGAGTGGGGACAGGGTTGGGCTTTCTTT.

The CDR3 nucleotides are TGTGCCACCACTACAGGGGAGCGATTAGGGACTGAAGCTTTCTTT. This translates into CATTTGERLGTEAFF. V and J are TRBV15 and TRBJ1-1; 7 bases fit TRBD1. Germline V gives CDR1 LNHNV, CDR2 YYDKDF (reference sequence). The ends lost 7 bases at V and 5 bases at J; junction bases unmatched: 13. The CDR3 consists of 15 residues.

This sequence joins TRBV2 and TRBJ1-1, with 8 bases fitting TRBD1. Germline trimming cut 1 base from V and 3 bases from J; bases unmatched to any gene: 10. This CDR3 spans 17 amino acids. CDR1 is SNHLY, CDR2 FYNNEI, per germline. The CDR3 here is CASSEVAGGERDTEAFF. The CDR3 region has the DNA TGTGCCAGCAGTGAAGTGGCAGGGGGCGAAAGGGACACTGAAGCTTTCTTT.

The rearrangement joins TRBV6-9 to TRBJ2-7; 8 nucleotides agree with TRBD1. From germline, CDR1 is MNHGY and CDR2 SVAAGI. With 2 bases clipped from V and 5 bases from J, the junction kept 5 bases outside the gene matches. The CDR3 consists of 14 residues. The CDR3 spells CASSYATGDHEQYF. CDR3 sequence (DNA): TGTGCCAGCAGTTATGCGACAGGGGACCACGAGCAGTACTTC.

V usage is TRBV2 and J usage is TRBJ2-1; perhaps TRBD2 as D (6 bases). Germline assignment: CDR1 SNHLY and CDR2 FYNNEI. Trimming removed 6 bases from V and 0 bases from J, with 15 bases in between. The CDR3 contains 16 residues. The CDR3 DNA is TGTGCCAGCAGAAGTTCGGGCGGGGACTCCTACAATGAGCAGTTCTTC. This codes for CASRSSGGDSYNEQFF.

This clone has just one count. V gene TRBV5-6 combines with J gene TRBJ1-6; 7 nucleotides match TRBD1. With V trimmed by 4 bases and J by 8 bases, 12 bases remained unmatched. This CDR3 contains 16 residues. The germline gives CDR1 SGHDT, CDR2 YYEEEE. This CDR3 is CASSQGQPWPHSPLHF. The CDR3 nucleotides are TGTGCCAGCAGCCAGGGACAGCCCTGGCCCCATTCACCCCTCCACTTT.

The chain links TRBV5-4 to TRBJ1-4; D gene unclear. Germline values: CDR1 SGHNT, CDR2 YYREEE (reference sequence). This CDR3 contains 13 residues. V was trimmed by 8 bases and J by 4 bases, leaving 12 bases between them. CDR3: CASARAGNEKLFF. In DNA form, the CDR3 reads TGTGCCAGTGCACGCGCGGGTAATGAAAAACTGTTTTTT.

V is TRBV7-8 and J is TRBJ1-5; D may be TRBD1 (5 bases). CDR1 and CDR2 (germline): SGHVS, FQNEAQ. With 5 bases removed from V and 4 bases from J, the gap between germline ends came to 9 bases. The CDR3 has 13 amino acids. In DNA, the CDR3 is TGTGCCAGCAGCCCCGACAGAAATCAGCCCCAGCATTTT. This encodes CASSPDRNQPQHF.

The V call is TRBV28, the J call TRBJ1-1, with TRBD1 matching over 8 bases. Per the germline V gene, CDR1 is MDHEN and CDR2 is SYDVKM. CDR3 length: 18 amino acids. Trimming took 1 base from V and 0 from J; bases not matched to a gene: 10. CDR3 residues: CASSLLEMAGGLNTEAFF. Written as DNA, the CDR3 is TGTGCCAGCAGTTTATTGGAGATGGCAGGGGGCTTGAACACTGAAGCTTTCTTT.

This clone was observed once. The V call is TRBV28, the J call TRBJ2-2, with TRBD2 identical over 8 bases. J was trimmed by 4 bases and V by 10 bases; bases with no gene match: 8. The length of the CDR3 is 14 residues. Germline loops: CDR1 MDHEN, CDR2 SYDVKM. The CDR3 protein is CATRRGAVTGELFF. In nucleotides, the CDR3 is TGTGCCACCAGGCGGGGGGCGGTCACCGGGGAGCTGTTTTTT.

This clone has only one observation. The chain uses TRBV18 and TRBJ2-3; 9 bases agree with TRBD1. This CDR3 is built from 18 residues. The V segment lost 3 bases and the J segment 0 bases; nucleotides outside the gene matches: 10. From germline, CDR1 is KGHSH and CDR2 LQKENI. For the CDR3, the DNA is TGTGCCAGCTCACCCGTACTAACAGGGGGCCTCAGCACAGATACGCAGTATTTT. This translates into CASSPVLTGGLSTDTQYF.

The V and J genes are TRBV19 and TRBJ2-7, with 9 positions matching TRBD1. CDR3 size: 17 residues. Trimming at V came to 5 bases and at J to 5 bases, leaving 16 bases not matched to a gene. Germline CDR1 and CDR2: LNHDA and SQIVND (reference sequence). CDR3: CASSPYIGTGRVNEQYF. In DNA form, the CDR3 reads TGTGCCAGTAGTCCCTACATTGGGACAGGGAGAGTGAACGAGCAGTACTTC. The complete variable domain, with remaining parts taken from reference TRBV19 and TRBJ2-7, reads DGGITQSPKYLFRKEGQNVTLSCEQNLNHDAMYWYRQDPGQGLRLIYYSQIVNDFQKGDIAEGYSVSREKKESFPLTVTSAQKNPTAFYLCASSPYIGTGRVNEQYFGPGTRLTVT.

The V and J genes are TRBV6-5 and TRBJ1-1; 7 bases are shared with TRBD1. The CDR3 length is 14 residues. Looked up from germline, CDR1 is MNHEY and CDR2 is SVGAGI. J gave up 5 bases and V 3 bases, and 6 bases lay outside the gene matches. The CDR3 reads CASSYDRVVTEAFF. CDR3 coding DNA: TGTGCCAGCAGTTATGACAGGGTAGTAACTGAAGCTTTCTTT.

The genes are TRBV19 and TRBJ2-5, with 7 bases aligning to TRBD1. With 9 bases clipped from V and 5 bases from J, the junction kept 6 bases outside the gene matches. The CDR3 extends over 12 amino acids. Germline V gene lookup returns CDR1 LNHDA and CDR2 SQIVND (reference sequence). This chain's CDR3 is CASGQEGETQYF. The CDR3 nucleotides read TGTGCCAGCGGACAGGAAGGGGAGACCCAGTACTTC.

The rearrangement links TRBV9 to TRBJ2-1; TRBD2 aligns across 14 bases. Germline-derived CDR1 and CDR2 are SGDLS and YYNGEE. Germline trimming cut 4 bases from V and 2 bases from J; bases unmatched to any gene: 11. This CDR3 has 19 amino acids. DNA for the CDR3: TGTGCCAGCAGCTTGCGGACTAGCGGGGGGACGACAGCCTACAATGAGCAGTTCTTC. Translating it yields CASSLRTSGGTTAYNEQFF. Full variable domain (missing parts from reference TRBV9 and TRBJ2-1): DSGVTQTPKHLITATGQRVTLRCSPRSGDLSVYWYQQSLDQGLQFLIQYYNGEERAKGNILERFSAQQFPDLHSELNLSSLELGDSALYFCASSLRTSGGTTAYNEQFFGPGTRLTVL.

The chain carries TRBV15 and TRBJ1-5; no clear D gene. V dropped 3 bases and J dropped 5 bases, with 5 bases sitting between them. The V gene's germline CDR1 is LNHNV and CDR2 YYDKDF (reference sequence). This CDR3 has 12 amino acids. This CDR3 reads CATSSRDQPQHF. The CDR3 bases are TGTGCCACCAGCAGTAGAGATCAGCCCCAGCATTTT. Drawing the rest from reference TRBV15 and TRBJ1-5, the complete variable domain is DAMVIQNPRYQVTQFGKPVTLSCSQTLNHNVMYWYQQKSSQAPKLLFHYYDKDFNNEADTPDNFQSRRPNTSFCFLDIRSPGLGDTAMYLCATSSRDQPQHFGDGTRLSIL.

The count of this clone is one. J is TRBJ1-1 and V is TRBV6-1; D perhaps matches TRBD1 (6 bases). The V end lost 7 bases, the J end lost 4 bases, and 16 bases lay between the germline ends. The germline V gene encodes CDR1 MNHNS and CDR2 SASEGT. This CDR3 region has 14 residues. The CDR3 loop reads CASIEHTGTTEAFF. The CDR3 nucleotides are TGTGCCAGCATCGAACATACAGGGACCACTGAAGCTTTCTTT.

The V call is TRBV30, the J call TRBJ1-1; a possible D gene is TRBD1 (5 bases). V dropped 5 bases and J dropped 3 bases, with 13 bases sitting between them. The CDR3 is 13 amino acids. Germline CDR1 reads GTSNPN; CDR2 reads SVGIG (reference sequence). The CDR3 protein is CAWRIGRDTEAFF. The CDR3 coding sequence is TGTGCCTGGCGGATTGGCAGGGACACTGAAGCTTTCTTT. Supplemented by reference TRBV30 and TRBJ1-1, the full variable domain reads SQTIHQWPATLVQPVGSPLSLECTVEGTSNPNLYWYRQAAGRGLQLLFYSVGIGQISSEVPQNLSASRPQDRQFILSSKKLLLSDSGFYLCAWRIGRDTEAFFGQGTRLTVV.

This chain joins TRBV4-1 and TRBJ1-1; D might be TRBD1 (6 bases). Germline V gene data show CDR1 as MGHRA and CDR2 as YSYEKL. The V end was cut by 4 bases, the J end by 1 base, with 10 bases between. CDR3 length: 14 amino acids. CDR3 protein: CASSPRQENTEAFF. The CDR3 coding sequence is TGCGCCAGCAGCCCTAGACAGGAGAACACTGAAGCTTTCTTT.

The gene calls are TRBV2 and TRBJ1-6; 7 nucleotides align to TRBD1. Germline assignment: CDR1 SNHLY and CDR2 FYNNEI. V was pared by 6 bases and J by 8 bases, with 10 bases of the junction left unmatched. The CDR3 is 15 residues long. In DNA, the CDR3 is TGTGCCAGCAGCGCCGACAGGGCCCTAGATTCACCCCTCCACTTT. It encodes CASSADRALDSPLHF.